A few counts support the clone carrying this T cell receptor (beta chain). The antigen remains undetermined. This CDR3 is built from 15 residues. The germline gives CDR1 SGHTA, CDR2 FQGNSA. J gave up 2 bases and V 5 bases, and 8 bases lay outside the gene matches. These data are taken from a study of T cells after yellow fever vaccination. Study-wide results and caveats: The secondary T-cell response peaked on day 5, not day 15, but was weaker. Clones that expanded after primary vaccination mostly reappeared after the booster (96% CD4, approximately 85% CD8).

By 5'RACE template switching, TCR cDNA was produced, with a universal primer site and UMIs added in the process. One entry per CDR3 protein, called by TCRdb with MiXCR from the 5' RACE reads. The profile covers 450,000 to 550,000 distinct CDR3 sequences, with 21% appearing a single time and about 15% taken by the ten largest. Here the sequenced sample was PBMCs, taken less than 25 days after the first yellow fever vaccination. The chain uses TRBV7-2 and TRBJ1-2, with TRBD1 matching over 7 bases. This TCR was sampled from a man between 18 and 35 years old who received the YFV17D yellow fever vaccine. The CDR3 here is CASSLVHRGNYGYTF. CDR3 sequence (DNA): TGTGCCAGCAGCCTCGTCCACAGGGGAAACTATGGCTACACCTTC. Full variable domain (rest looked up from reference TRBV7-2 and TRBJ1-2): GAGVSQSPSNKVTEKGKDVELRCDPISGHTALYWYRQSLGQGLEFLIYFQGNSAPDKSGLPSDRFSAERTGGSVSTLTIQRTQQEDSAVYLCASSLVHRGNYGYTFGSGTRLTVV.